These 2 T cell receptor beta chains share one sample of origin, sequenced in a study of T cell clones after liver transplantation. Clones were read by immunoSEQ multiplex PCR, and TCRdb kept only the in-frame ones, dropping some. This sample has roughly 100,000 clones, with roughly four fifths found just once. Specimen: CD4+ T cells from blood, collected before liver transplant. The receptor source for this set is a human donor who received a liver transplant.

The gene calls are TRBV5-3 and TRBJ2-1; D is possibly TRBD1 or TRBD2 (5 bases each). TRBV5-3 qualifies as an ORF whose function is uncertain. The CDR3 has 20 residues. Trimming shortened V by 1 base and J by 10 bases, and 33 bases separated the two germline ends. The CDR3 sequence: CARSLSSCILRGGLGMEQFF. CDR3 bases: TGTGCCAGAAGCTTGTCCTCGTGTATTTTACGTGGGGGATTGGGCATGGAGCAGTTCTTC.

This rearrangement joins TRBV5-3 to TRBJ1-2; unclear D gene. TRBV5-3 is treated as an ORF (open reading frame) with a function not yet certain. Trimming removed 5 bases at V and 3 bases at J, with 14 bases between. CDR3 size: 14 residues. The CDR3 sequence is CARRQLGPYYGYTF. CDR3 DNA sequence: TGTGCCAGAAGGCAATTAGGGCCCTACTATGGCTACACCTTC.